The 22 T cell receptor beta chains in this list originate from one sample, sequenced in a study of regulatory T cells in long-lasting Graves disease. Time point: newly diagnosed GD, antithyroid drugs for less than 3 months. RNA from PBMCs was the source of the TCR library. Building the TCR beta libraries relied on iRepertoire HTBI primers, and CDR3 regions underwent Arm-PCR. A single record per CDR3 protein comes from TCRdb applying MiXCR to the multiplex PCR reads. The data hold almost 450,000 distinct CDR3 sequences, with 16% observed a single time. A further study also used this sample, focusing on T cells in Graves' hyperthyroidism and ophthalmopathy.

The specimen comprised peripheral blood mononuclear cells (PBMCs), sampled at new diagnosis, from a patient treated with antithyroid drugs. The receptor source for this set is a woman in her 30s with Graves disease.

The chain carries TRBV6-4 and TRBJ2-1; 10 bases match TRBD2. The germline gives CDR1 MRHNA, CDR2 SNTAGT. With 2 bases clipped from V and 5 bases from J, the junction kept 9 bases outside the gene matches. The CDR3 spans 17 residues. CDR3 nucleotide sequence: TGTGCCAGCAGTGACCCCACTGGACTAGCGGATAACAATGAGCAGTTCTTC. Its protein product is CASSDPTGLADNNEQFF.

V and J are TRBV28 and TRBJ1-4, with D maybe TRBD1 (5 bases). There are 16 residues in the CDR3. V lost 6 bases and J lost 4, with 18 bases in between. CDR1 MDHEN and CDR2 SYDVKM come from the germline V gene. The CDR3 DNA sequence: TGTGCCAGCAGCTTTAGAACAGGATCTATTAATGAAAAACTGTTTTTT. Protein sequence: CASSFRTGSINEKLFF.

This clonotype was seen at least ten times. The rearrangement uses TRBV7-3 and TRBJ2-5, with D possibly being TRBD2 (5 bases). The germline V gene encodes CDR1 SGHTA and CDR2 FQGTGA. This CDR3 has 13 residues. Trimming pared 5 bases from V and 5 bases from J, leaving 12 bases between. The CDR3, as DNA: TGTGCCAGCAGCCGGGGTGTATGGGAGACCCAGTACTTC. Residues: CASSRGVWETQYF.

The chain is built from TRBV18 and TRBJ2-5; a possible D gene is TRBD2 (5 bases). Germline V gives CDR1 KGHSH, CDR2 LQKENI. The CDR3 runs to 14 residues. Trimming shortened V by 6 bases and J by 0 bases, and 11 bases separated the two germline ends. CDR3 amino acids: CASSWELYQETQYF. The CDR3 DNA reads as TGTGCCAGCTCTTGGGAGTTGTACCAAGAGACCCAGTACTTC.

This clonotype was detected ten times or more. V gene TRBV7-2 combines with J gene TRBJ2-1; D not resolved. Germline assignment: CDR1 SGHTA and CDR2 FQGNSA. The CDR3 is 14 amino acids. V was pared by 2 bases and J by 10 bases, with 15 bases between. CDR3: CASSLRPPLGEQFF. The DNA for the CDR3 is TGTGCCAGCAGCTTAAGACCTCCCCTCGGGGAGCAGTTCTTC. The complete variable domain, with remaining parts taken from reference TRBV7-2 and TRBJ2-1, reads GAGVSQSPSNKVTEKGKDVELRCDPISGHTALYWYRQSLGQGLEFLIYFQGNSAPDKSGLPSDRFSAERTGGSVSTLTIQRTQQEDSAVYLCASSLRPPLGEQFFGPGTRLTVL.

This chain uses TRBV18 with TRBJ2-1, with D perhaps matching TRBD1 (5 bases). The CDR3 runs 16 residues. With 3 bases removed from V and 4 bases from J, the gap between germline ends came to 16 bases. Germline lookup yields CDR1 KGHSH and CDR2 LQKENI. CDR3 bases: TGTGCCAGCTCACCTATACAGGCATACGATTACAATGAGCAGTTCTTC. The encoded protein is CASSPIQAYDYNEQFF.

This clonotype was found many times. Sequence at one end of the junction differs from germline and may be a read error. The gene calls are TRBV7-2 and TRBJ2-1; D not resolved. The CDR3 runs 14 residues. CDR1 is SGHTA, CDR2 FQGNSA, per germline. CDR3 residues: CASSLSRVGNEQFF. For the CDR3, the DNA is TGTGCAAGCAGCTTGTCCCGGGTAGGCAATGAGCAGTTCTTC.

This clonotype was found many times. CDR3 residues: CASSLIGGGGNQPQHF. The CDR3 nucleotides are TGCGCCAGCAGCTTGATTGGGGGTGGGGGCAATCAGCCCCAGCATTTT. The V and J genes are TRBV5-1 and TRBJ1-5; maybe TRBD1 (5 bases). V gave up 1 base and J gave up 2 bases, with 13 bases separating them. This CDR3 contains 16 residues. Germline V CDR1 and CDR2: SGHRS, YFSETQ.

Worth noting for this clonotype: A read error may explain this, as a much larger clone is one base away. This rearrangement joins TRBV11-2 to TRBJ1-1; possibly TRBD1 for D (5 bases). The CDR3 covers 12 residues. Trimming removed 3 bases from V and 13 bases from J, with 15 bases in between. Germline V gene data show CDR1 as SGHAT and CDR2 as FQNNGV. CDR3: CASSLGGGGGFF. Here the CDR3 DNA reads TGTGCCAGCAGCTTGGGCGGTGGGGGAGGTTTCTTT.

This clonotype was picked up many times. This chain uses TRBV12-3 or TRBV12-4 with TRBJ2-1, with a possible D match to TRBD2 (5 bases). V was trimmed by 5 bases and J by 2 bases, leaving 13 bases between them. This CDR3 region has 15 residues. The CDR3 loop reads CASSNRGSPYNEQFF. As DNA, the CDR3 is TGTGCCAGCAGTAATCGGGGTTCCCCCTACAATGAGCAGTTCTTC.

The chain employs TRBV14 and TRBJ2-2; D unresolved. The CDR3 length is 13 residues. CDR1 SGHDN and CDR2 FVKESK come from the germline V gene. Trimming left V 4 bases short and J 7 bases short, with 10 bases between. The CDR3 reads CASSRLLHGELFF. CDR3 coding DNA: TGTGCCAGCAGCCGGCTACTTCACGGGGAGCTGTTTTTT.

This clonotype was detected ten times or more. The gene calls are TRBV12-3 or TRBV12-4 and TRBJ2-7, with D possibly being TRBD1 (6 bases). CDR3 length: 14 amino acids. The V and J ends lost 3 bases and 6 bases respectively, with 15 bases between them. The CDR3 nucleotides read TGTGCCAGCAGTTTTGCAGGGGTAGGTAGCGAGCAGTACTTC. Residues: CASSFAGVGSEQYF.

This clonotype occurred a few times. The chain recombines TRBV5-5 with TRBJ2-3; TRBD1 might be the D (6 bases). Germline assignment: CDR1 SGHKS and CDR2 YYEKEE (reference sequence). This CDR3 has 13 residues. V dropped 2 bases and J dropped 6 bases, with 10 bases sitting between them. This chain's CDR3 is CASSFPGVDTQYF. The DNA for the CDR3 is TGTGCCAGCAGCTTTCCAGGGGTGGATACGCAGTATTTT.

This clonotype was seen a handful of times. The chain employs TRBV6-1 and TRBJ2-3; D is perhaps TRBD2 (5 bases). Trimming cost V 2 bases and J 0 bases, with 12 bases left between them. From germline, CDR1 is MNHNS and CDR2 SASEGT. CDR3 length: 16 amino acids. The CDR3 DNA is TGTGCCAGCAGTGAATCCCATGGCGGGAGCACAGATACGCAGTATTTT. As protein: CASSESHGGSTDTQYF.

This clonotype was found many times. The CDR3 DNA reads TGTGCCAGCAGCCCAGTCCAGGGGGGCTACGAGCAGTACTTC. Its translation: CASSPVQGGYEQYF. The V call is TRBV7-2, the J call TRBJ2-7, with D possibly being TRBD1 (7 bases). The germline gives CDR1 SGHTA, CDR2 FQGNSA. V lost 5 bases and J lost 3, with 14 bases in between. The CDR3 totals 14 residues. The whole variable domain, remainder taken from reference TRBV7-2 and TRBJ2-7, is GAGVSQSPSNKVTEKGKDVELRCDPISGHTALYWYRQSLGQGLEFLIYFQGNSAPDKSGLPSDRFSAERTGGSVSTLTIQRTQQEDSAVYLCASSPVQGGYEQYFGPGTRLTVT.

This clonotype was found many times. The J gene is TRBJ2-5, the V gene TRBV6-5; D assignment may be TRBD1 or TRBD2 (5 bases each). Germline V gene lookup returns CDR1 MNHEY and CDR2 SVGAGI. The V gene lost 2 bases and the J gene lost 2 bases, with 6 bases spanning the gap. This CDR3 has 13 residues. CDR3 protein: CASSYEGQETQYF. CDR3 nucleotide sequence: TGTGCCAGCAGTTACGAGGGGCAAGAGACCCAGTACTTC.

This clonotype was observed a few times. This sequence joins TRBV4-1 and TRBJ2-1, with 9 nucleotides matching TRBD2. Germline values: CDR1 MGHRA, CDR2 YSYEKL. This CDR3 region has 16 residues. Losses at the gene ends were 4 bases for V and 4 bases for J; bases not matched to a gene: 8. Here the CDR3 DNA reads TGCGCCAGCAGCCCGTTACTGGCGGGAGGGTACAATGAGCAGTTCTTC. Its translation: CASSPLLAGGYNEQFF.

In its sample, this clonotype was seen many times. The chain employs TRBV27 and TRBJ2-1; possible D gene TRBD2, 6 bases. Germline V lookup: CDR1 MNHEY, CDR2 SMNVEV (reference sequence). V was clipped by 5 bases and J by 5 bases, with 13 bases between them. CDR3 length: 14 amino acids. The CDR3 loop is CASSRRAENNEQFF. As DNA, the CDR3 is TGTGCCAGCAGTCGGAGGGCCGAGAACAATGAGCAGTTCTTC.

The sample holds a few counts of this clonotype. The CDR3 sequence: CSGAGNEQFF. The CDR3 coding sequence is TGCAGCGGAGCGGGCAATGAGCAGTTCTTC. The rearrangement uses TRBV29-1 and TRBJ2-1, with a weak D call TRBD2 (6 bases). V was trimmed by 7 bases and J by 6 bases, leaving 7 bases between them. The germline gives CDR1 SQVTM, CDR2 ANQGSEA. The CDR3 is 10 residues long.

This chain uses TRBV29-1 with TRBJ2-7; 8 nucleotides align to TRBD2. Germline V lookup: CDR1 SQVTM, CDR2 ANQGSEA. V shed 6 bases, J shed 1 base, and the junction held 8 bases outside the gene matches. The CDR3 spans 14 residues. DNA for the CDR3: TGCAGCGTGGGGCCCATAGCGGGATCCTACGAGCAGTACTTC. Its protein product is CSVGPIAGSYEQYF.

As for this clonotype: A read error is possible here, since a much larger clone lies one base away. The rearrangement links TRBV12-3 or TRBV12-4 to TRBJ2-7; TRBD1 matches 8 bases. The CDR3 runs 15 residues. Trimming at V came to 11 bases and at J to 6 bases, leaving 18 bases not matched to a gene. The CDR3 loop reads CAGTIGTGPLREQYF. CDR3 DNA: TGTGCCGGCACCATTGGGACAGGTCCCTTACGCGAGCAGTACTTC.

The chain uses TRBV20-1 and TRBJ1-1, with TRBD1 matching over 7 bases. The CDR3 sequence is 14 residues long. The V segment lost 3 bases and the J segment 8 bases; nucleotides outside the gene matches: 12. Germline CDR1 is DFQATT and CDR2 is SNEGSKA (reference sequence). The CDR3 loop reads CSARGQRPANEAFF. The CDR3 region has the DNA TGCAGTGCTAGGGGACAGAGACCTGCAAACGAAGCTTTCTTT.